The 29 T cell receptor beta chains below come from one sample, sequenced in a study of cytomegalovirus exposure and HLA in healthy donors. With 60 Vbeta and 13 Jbeta primers, the PCR was carried out. Produced via immunoSEQ multiplex PCR; TCRdb's table is partial and in-frame only. The sample lists around 170,000 clones, 80% occurring once. The sequencing sample was made of PBMCs. The receptors come from a middle-aged man in good health and CMV-seropositive.

The J gene is TRBJ2-3, the V gene TRBV19, with D possibly being TRBD1 (7 bases). The V gene's germline CDR1 is LNHDA and CDR2 SQIVND (reference sequence). CDR3 length equals 14 residues. The V end lost 5 bases, the J end lost 3 bases, and 12 bases lay between the germline ends. CDR3 in amino acids: CASSQGGRTDTQYF. In DNA, the CDR3 is TGTGCCAGTAGTCAGGGGGGTAGGACAGATACGCAGTATTTT.

The rearrangement uses TRBV27 and TRBJ1-6, with D possibly being TRBD1 (5 bases). The CDR3 is 17 residues long. The V and J ends lost 2 bases and 0 bases respectively, with 11 bases between them. Germline assignment: CDR1 MNHEY and CDR2 SMNVEV (reference sequence). This CDR3 is CASSLGTDSSYNSPLHF. CDR3 DNA: TGTGCCAGCAGTTTAGGAACAGACAGCTCCTATAATTCACCCCTCCACTTT.

The gene calls are TRBV27 and TRBJ2-1; unclear D gene. There are 14 residues in the CDR3. Germline lookup yields CDR1 MNHEY and CDR2 SMNVEV (reference sequence). V was trimmed by 8 bases and J by 0 bases, leaving 11 bases between them. As DNA, the CDR3 is TGTGCCAGCCAAACACCTAGCTCCTACAATGAGCAGTTCTTC. Protein: CASQTPSSYNEQFF.

The V and J genes are TRBV19 and TRBJ2-3, with unresolved D. V was cut by 6 bases and J by 0 bases, with 7 bases left in between. This CDR3 has 13 amino acids. Germline lookup yields CDR1 LNHDA and CDR2 SQIVND (reference sequence). The CDR3 loop is CASSVQSTDTQYF. DNA of the CDR3: TGTGCCAGTAGCGTACAGAGCACAGATACGCAGTATTTT. Complete variable domain (other parts from reference TRBV19 and TRBJ2-3): DGGITQSPKYLFRKEGQNVTLSCEQNLNHDAMYWYRQDPGQGLRLIYYSQIVNDFQKGDIAEGYSVSREKKESFPLTVTSAQKNPTAFYLCASSVQSTDTQYFGPGTRLTVL.

The chain recombines TRBV9 with TRBJ2-7; possible D gene TRBD1, 6 bases. The CDR3 has 15 amino acids. The germline gives CDR1 SGDLS, CDR2 YYNGEE. Trimming pared 0 bases from V and 2 bases from J, leaving 12 bases between. Here the CDR3 reads CASSVAPDRTYEQYF. In nucleotides, the CDR3 is TGTGCCAGCAGCGTAGCTCCCGACAGGACCTACGAGCAGTACTTC.

The chain carries TRBV9 and TRBJ2-1, with D tentatively TRBD2 (6 bases). Germline assignment: CDR1 SGDLS and CDR2 YYNGEE. V gave up 5 bases and J gave up 10 bases, with 22 bases separating them. The CDR3 consists of 15 residues. The CDR3 is CASSELSGGSMEQFF. The CDR3 region has the DNA TGTGCCAGCAGTGAACTTAGCGGAGGGTCCATGGAGCAGTTCTTC.

The gene calls are TRBV2 and TRBJ2-7, with 7 positions matching TRBD1. Looked up from germline, CDR1 is SNHLY and CDR2 is FYNNEI. The CDR3 loop spans 16 amino acids. V trimming: 3 bases; J trimming: 3 bases; junction bases outside the gene matches: 11. The CDR3 bases are TGTGCCAGCAGTGAGGATACCGGGACAGTCGGCTACGAGCAGTACTTC. It codes for CASSEDTGTVGYEQYF.

The chain is built from TRBV29-1 and TRBJ1-1; D might be TRBD1 (5 bases). CDR1 is SQVTM, CDR2 ANQGSEA, per germline. Trimming stripped 1 base from V and 6 bases from J, with 9 bases between. This CDR3 has 12 amino acids. CDR3 coding DNA: TGCAGCGTTGAAGCGGGGGGTCCTGAAGCTTTCTTT. Translated: CSVEAGGPEAFF.

The chain links TRBV6-5 to TRBJ1-1; possible D gene TRBD1, 5 bases. CDR3 length equals 13 residues. Deletions cut 6 bases from V and 0 bases from J, with 8 bases between. Germline CDR1 is MNHEY and CDR2 is SVGAGI. The CDR3 loop reads CASRTEMNTEAFF. The CDR3 region has the DNA TGTGCCAGCAGGACAGAGATGAACACTGAAGCTTTCTTT.

The rearrangement links TRBV19 to TRBJ1-2, with D perhaps matching TRBD1 (6 bases). CDR1 is LNHDA and CDR2 is SQIVND in the germline V gene (reference sequence). The CDR3 contains 12 residues. Trimming removed 6 bases at V and 4 bases at J, with 9 bases between. The CDR3, as DNA: TGTGCCAGTAGAACAGGGATCTATGGCTACACCTTC. Translation gives CASRTGIYGYTF.

This chain uses TRBV2 with TRBJ1-1; D ambiguous. This CDR3 is 10 amino acids long. CDR1 SNHLY and CDR2 FYNNEI come from the germline V gene. Trimming pared 11 bases from V and 6 bases from J, leaving 10 bases between. The chain's CDR3 is CAVSGAEAFF. CDR3 coding DNA: TGTGCCGTCTCAGGCGCTGAAGCTTTCTTT.

V gene TRBV6-1 combines with J gene TRBJ2-7, with TRBD1 matching 7 bases. Germline lookup yields CDR1 MNHNS and CDR2 SASEGT. The trim removed 10 bases at V and 2 bases at J, leaving 5 bases unmatched. CDR3 size: 12 residues. CDR3 amino acids: CATSGQPYEQYF. The CDR3 nucleotides read TGTGCCACCTCGGGACAGCCCTACGAGCAGTACTTC.

This rearrangement joins TRBV7-2 to TRBJ2-7, with 9 bases matching TRBD2. With V trimmed by 5 bases and J by 5 bases, 16 bases remained unmatched. The V gene's germline CDR1 is SGHTA and CDR2 FQGNSA. The CDR3 loop spans 17 amino acids. CDR3 coding DNA: TGTGCCAGCAGCGTCGCCGGGGGGCGGGGGGGCATAAACGAGCAGTACTTC. This codes for CASSVAGGRGGINEQYF.

This chain links TRBV19 with TRBJ1-1; no firm D call. The ends were cut back, 5 bases at V and 2 bases at J, with 9 bases in the middle. The germline V gene has CDR1 LNHDA and CDR2 SQIVND (reference sequence). The CDR3 has 13 residues. The CDR3 protein is CASSAWQNTEAFF. The CDR3 bases are TGTGCCAGTAGTGCCTGGCAAAACACTGAAGCTTTCTTT.

The chain uses TRBV7-9 and TRBJ2-1, with 10 bases fitting TRBD2. The CDR3 length is 16 residues. Trimming removed 1 base from V and 8 bases from J; junction bases left unmatched: 8. CDR1 and CDR2 from the germline V gene are SEHNR and FQNEAQ (reference sequence). The CDR3 sequence: CASSLGQRGGFDEQFF. The CDR3 DNA sequence: TGTGCCAGCAGCTTAGGGCAGCGGGGGGGGTTTGATGAGCAGTTCTTC.

The chain links TRBV7-2 to TRBJ2-3; a possible D gene is TRBD1 (6 bases). Germline values: CDR1 SGHTA, CDR2 FQGNSA. V was trimmed by 5 bases and J by 15 bases, leaving 21 bases between them. The CDR3 is 13 residues long. CDR3 protein: CASSRSPGVGGYF. CDR3 in DNA: TGTGCCAGCAGCAGGTCCCCAGGGGTGGGCGGATATTTT.

This chain uses TRBV29-1 with TRBJ2-3; 13 nucleotides align to TRBD2. V trimming: 5 bases; J trimming: 2 bases; junction bases outside the gene matches: 1. CDR1 is SQVTM and CDR2 is ANQGSEA in the germline V gene. This CDR3 region has 14 residues. CDR3 DNA sequence: TGCAGCGTTACTAGCGGGGGGGACACAGATACGCAGTATTTT. Protein: CSVTSGGDTDTQYF.

The chain is built from TRBV4-1 and TRBJ2-7; D is perhaps TRBD2 (5 bases). CDR3 length: 15 residues. From germline, CDR1 is MGHRA and CDR2 YSYEKL. Trimming took off 0 bases at V and 2 bases at J, with 11 bases between the two ends. CDR3 nucleotide sequence: TGCGCCAGCAGCCAAGAAGCGGCGGCGACCTACGAGCAGTACTTC. Amino acids: CASSQEAAATYEQYF.

The chain links TRBV9 to TRBJ1-3; D unclear. The ends were cut back, 3 bases at V and 0 bases at J, with 7 bases in the middle. Per germline, CDR1 SGDLS and CDR2 YYNGEE. The CDR3 sequence is 14 residues long. DNA of the CDR3: TGTGCCAGCAGCGGAGGGTCCTCTGGAAACACCATATATTTT. Amino acids: CASSGGSSGNTIYF.

The gene calls are TRBV5-6 and TRBJ2-5; TRBD2 matches 12 bases. CDR1 SGHDT and CDR2 YYEEEE come from the germline V gene. The CDR3 is 13 amino acids. Losses at the gene ends were 4 bases for V and 5 bases for J; bases not matched to a gene: 0. The CDR3 loop reads CASSLAGGETQYF. The CDR3 region has the DNA TGTGCCAGCAGCCTAGCGGGGGGGGAGACCCAGTACTTC.

This rearrangement joins TRBV7-2 to TRBJ2-5; TRBD2 is a possible D gene (7 bases). The germline V gene has CDR1 SGHTA and CDR2 FQGNSA. Trimming took 2 bases from V and 2 from J, leaving 18 bases between them. The CDR3 contains 17 residues. DNA for the CDR3: TGTGCCAGCAGCTTAAGGGGGGGAGAGAGAGTTCAAGAGACCCAGTACTTC. It translates to CASSLRGGERVQETQYF.

The chain has TRBV9 and TRBJ2-3; 8 bases are shared with TRBD2. The CDR3 totals 16 residues. After removal of 0 bases from V and 3 bases from J, the junction contained 6 bases not matched to a gene. The germline gives CDR1 SGDLS, CDR2 YYNGEE. CDR3 residues: CASSVDGSGVTDTQYF. The CDR3 nucleotides read TGTGCCAGCAGCGTAGATGGTAGCGGGGTTACAGATACGCAGTATTTT. Variable domain in full (rest from reference TRBV9 and TRBJ2-3): DSGVTQTPKHLITATGQRVTLRCSPRSGDLSVYWYQQSLDQGLQFLIQYYNGEERAKGNILERFSAQQFPDLHSELNLSSLELGDSALYFCASSVDGSGVTDTQYFGPGTRLTVL.

The CDR3 here is CAWSVNRGHEQPQHF. The CDR3 nucleotides are TGTGCCTGGAGTGTAAACAGGGGGCATGAACAGCCCCAGCATTTT. The J gene is TRBJ1-5, the V gene TRBV30; 9 bases align to TRBD1. Germline CDR1 is GTSNPN and CDR2 is SVGIG (reference sequence). The CDR3 loop spans 15 amino acids. The ends lost 0 bases at V and 7 bases at J; junction bases unmatched: 7.

This sequence joins TRBV6-4 and TRBJ2-1; 7 bases are a match to TRBD2. Unmatched junction bases numbered 10, after V lost 8 bases and J lost 6 bases. CDR3 length: 14 amino acids. The germline V gene encodes CDR1 MRHNA and CDR2 SNTAGT. The CDR3 protein is CASAPTAGVNEQFF. The CDR3 nucleotides are TGTGCCAGCGCCCCTACCGCGGGGGTCAATGAGCAGTTCTTC.

This clone was picked up a small number of times. The V and J genes are TRBV6-1 and TRBJ1-1; TRBD1 aligns across 9 bases. Germline V gene data show CDR1 as MNHNS and CDR2 as SASEGT. This CDR3 has 12 residues. V was pared by 6 bases and J by 9 bases, with 5 bases of the junction left unmatched. CDR3 nucleotide sequence: TGTGCCAGCAGCCAAACAGGGGGCCAAGCTTTCTTT. It is translated as CASSQTGGQAFF.

The rearrangement uses TRBV7-2 and TRBJ2-7; possible D gene TRBD2, 6 bases. From germline, CDR1 is SGHTA and CDR2 FQGNSA. This CDR3 has 14 amino acids. V was clipped by 4 bases and J by 3 bases, with 13 bases between them. The CDR3 coding sequence is TGTGCCAGCAGCTCAATCGGGGGATACTACGAGCAGTACTTC. Its protein product is CASSSIGGYYEQYF.

Details on this clone: Other DNA sequences of this sample code for an identical CDR3. J is TRBJ1-3 and V is TRBV4-3; maybe TRBD1 (5 bases). This CDR3 spans 16 amino acids. Germline assignment: CDR1 LGHNA and CDR2 YSLEER. Trimming cost V 0 bases and J 0 bases, with 9 bases left between them. The CDR3: CASSQDQTVSGNTIYF. Written as DNA, the CDR3 is TGCGCCAGCAGCCAAGATCAGACAGTCTCTGGAAACACCATATATTTT.

This chain connects TRBV28 to TRBJ1-5, with D possibly TRBD1 on 5 matching bases. The CDR3 contains 15 residues. V lost 3 bases to trimming and J lost 6 bases, with 15 bases between them. The germline V gene encodes CDR1 MDHEN and CDR2 SYDVKM. The CDR3 region has the DNA TGTGCCAGCAGTTTCCGAGACCGGGGGGGTCAGCCCCAGCATTTT. It translates to CASSFRDRGGQPQHF.

The rearrangement joins TRBV27 to TRBJ1-2; no clear D. Germline V gives CDR1 MNHEY, CDR2 SMNVEV (reference sequence). This CDR3 contains 13 residues. The V end lost 6 bases, the J end lost 2 bases, and 10 bases lay between the germline ends. CDR3 bases: TGTGCCAGCAGCCCTACCCCCAACTATGGCTACACCTTC. This gives the protein CASSPTPNYGYTF.